This T cell receptor beta chain appears in the sequencing data of a study of T cells in Graves' hyperthyroidism and ophthalmopathy. This clonotype was found many times. Germline V gene sequence: CDR1 MGHRA, CDR2 YSYEKL. There are 13 residues in the CDR3. V gave up 4 bases and J gave up 0 bases, with 6 bases separating them. Amplification of TCR beta CDR3 regions used RNA as the template. HTBI primers were the set used in a first-round RT-PCR of the TCR CDR3. TCRdb reprocessed the multiplex PCR reads with MiXCR, giving one entry per CDR3 protein. The sample comprises about 560,000 distinct CDR3 sequences, over 15% of which are singletons, and 18% rests with the top ten.

The TCR comes from a woman aged 18-29 years with Graves' hyperthyroidism. Sequencing was performed on blood. The J gene is TRBJ1-1, the V gene TRBV4-1; D gene unclear. The CDR3 loop is CASSPQLNTEAFF. The CDR3 coding sequence is TGCGCCAGCAGCCCACAGCTGAACACTGAAGCTTTCTTT.